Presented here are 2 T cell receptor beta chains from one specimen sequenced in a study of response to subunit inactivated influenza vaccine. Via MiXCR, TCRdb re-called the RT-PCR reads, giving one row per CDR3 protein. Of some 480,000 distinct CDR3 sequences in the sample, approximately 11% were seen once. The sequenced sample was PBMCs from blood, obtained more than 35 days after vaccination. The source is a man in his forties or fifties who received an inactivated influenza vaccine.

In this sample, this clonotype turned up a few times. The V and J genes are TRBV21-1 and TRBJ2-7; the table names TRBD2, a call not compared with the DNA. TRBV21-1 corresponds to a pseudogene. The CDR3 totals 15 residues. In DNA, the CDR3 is TGTGCCAACCTGACTTCAGCGGGGGAAACCTACGAGCAGTACTTC. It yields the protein CANLTSAGETYEQYF.

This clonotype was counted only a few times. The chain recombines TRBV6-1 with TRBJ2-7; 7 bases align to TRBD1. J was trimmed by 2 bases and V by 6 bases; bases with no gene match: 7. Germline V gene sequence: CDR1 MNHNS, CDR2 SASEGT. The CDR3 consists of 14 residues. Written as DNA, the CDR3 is TGTGCCAGCAGCCCGACAGGGTTAACCTACGAGCAGTACTTC. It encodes CASSPTGLTYEQYF.